This T cell receptor (beta chain) was identified in a study of blood T cell repertoires in COVID-19 (TCRdb year 2020). Background on the whole study: Collaborator samples came from the United States, Italy and Spain and covered acute and convalescent phases of COVID-19. The material from the prospective study consisted of cDNA or gDNA derived from T cells, B-cell-depleted T cells, or PBMCs. The repertoires were released in a freely available public database meant as a resource for research on the immune response to SARS-CoV-2. The samples were drawn from two sources: the first 160 participants of the ongoing ImmuneRACE study, and 1,200 or so subjects contributed by 6 global collaborators. Where available, HLA class I and class II types were obtained from metadata supplied by the sample provider rather than from assay-based typing. Deeply sampled blood TCRbeta repertoires from subjects exposed to, actively infected with, or recovered from COVID-19 were included in the dataset. Nearly every sample came with metadata listing a de-identified subject ID, COVID-19 status, age in years and sex.

Summary of the overall study and its limitations: Clinical and demographic metadata were provided uncurated, with the amount varying by source and participant.

In the prospective study, participants were roughly 18 to 90 years old, resided in approximately 22 geographic areas of the United States, and were enrolled through a virtual design. In the prospective study, participants were assigned to cohorts based on the clinical history participants reported in a screening survey and a study questionnaire. Each participant in the prospective study had whole blood, serum and a nasopharyngeal or oropharyngeal swab collected by mobile phlebotomists. Participants in the prospective study had the option to provide additional blood draws and questionnaires over a 2-month period. Before DNA extraction, prospective study blood samples were shipped either frozen or at room temperature. Trimming removed 5 bases from V and 0 bases from J, leaving 11 bases between the germline ends. Including cysteine and phenylalanine, the CDR3 has 15 amino acids. The entry retains the CDR3 DNA only, 45 bases that are in frame from base 1. Looking up the germline V gene yields CDR1 MNHEY and CDR2 SVGEGT.

Concerning this clone itself: Its target antigen remains unknown. No much larger clone exists at a distance of one base, and base qualities are not known.

The immunoSEQ Assay, a bias-controlled multiplex PCR, was used to amplify TCRbeta CDR3 regions from genomic DNA. In the authors' own workflow: The number of nucleated cells in each sample was estimated from the amplification of reference gene primers within the assay. Sequence reads were collapsed and filtered to measure the absolute abundance of every unique TCRbeta CDR3 rearrangement. Productive Simpson clonality was computed per sample as the square root of Simpson's diversity index over productive rearrangements. The table was pulled from immuneACCESS by TCRdb, which kept in-frame rearrangements only. Such tables lose some clones; where checked, under half of the loss comes from unresolved V genes, and the rest has no known cause. V and J calls and clone size are copied from that table; D and trimming were computed from the DNA. This sample lists fewer than 250,000 clones; 65% to 90% were detected once. Jointly, the top ten make up less than 5% of the sample.

Sequencing was performed on PBMCs or T cells enriched from blood (not recorded which). The chain is made from TRBV6-2 or TRBV6-3 and TRBJ2-1, with the D gene not confidently named. The receptor comes from a woman in her 40s with acute COVID-19. The CDR3 reads as follows: CASSNDRSSYNEQFF. The nucleotide sequence reads TGTGCCAGCAGTAACGACCGGAGCTCCTACAATGAGCAGTTCTTC.